One T cell receptor (beta chain) is described in this entry. Libraries were prepared by immunoSEQ multiplex PCR; TCRdb keeps only in-frame clonotypes and omits some of them. Of 95,000 to 120,000 clones in the sample, 65% to 80% are singletons; the top ten hold around 1.9%. The data are from a study of blood T cell repertoires in COVID-19. Whole-study context: Samples came from the United States, Italy and Spain, spanning acute and convalescent COVID-19.

The sequenced sample was peripheral blood. The TCR comes from a woman between 40 and 55 years old with acute or convalescent COVID-19.

CDR3 DNA: TGCGCCAGCAGCTTGGAGCGGGGGTTAAGTAGCACCGGGGAGCTGTTTTTT. This sequence encodes CASSLERGLSSTGELFF. The chain couples TRBV5-1 to TRBJ2-2, with 8 bases lining up with TRBD2. In germline, CDR1 is SGHRS, CDR2 YFSETQ. Trimming cost V 0 bases and J 4 bases; bases outside gene matches: 8. CDR3 length equals 17 residues.